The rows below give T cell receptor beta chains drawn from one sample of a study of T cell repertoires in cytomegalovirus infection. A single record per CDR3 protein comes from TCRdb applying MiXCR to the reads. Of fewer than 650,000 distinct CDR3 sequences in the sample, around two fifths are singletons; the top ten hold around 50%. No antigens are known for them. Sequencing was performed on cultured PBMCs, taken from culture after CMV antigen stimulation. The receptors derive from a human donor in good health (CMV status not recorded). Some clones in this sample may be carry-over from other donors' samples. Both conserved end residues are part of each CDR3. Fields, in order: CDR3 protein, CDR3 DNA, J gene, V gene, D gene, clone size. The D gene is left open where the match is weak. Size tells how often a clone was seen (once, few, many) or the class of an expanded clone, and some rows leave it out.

CDR3 protein: CASLRQREGETQYF
CDR3 DNA: TGTGCCAGTCTACGACAGCGGGAGGGAGAGACCCAGTACTTC
J gene: TRBJ2-5
V gene: TRBV12-3/TRBV12-4
D gene: TRBD2
clone size: few

CDR3 protein: CAISEDGDQPQHF
CDR3 DNA: TGTGCCATCAGTGAGGATGGGGATCAGCCCCAGCATTTT
J gene: TRBJ1-5
V gene: TRBV10-3
D gene: -
clone size: -

CDR3 protein: CASSYWGEKLFF
CDR3 DNA: TGTGCCAGCAGTTATTGGGGGGAAAAACTGTTTTTT
J gene: TRBJ1-4
V gene: TRBV6-6
D gene: -
clone size: -

CDR3 protein: CSAREPNRGGYTF
CDR3 DNA: TGCAGTGCTAGAGAACCCAACAGGGGAGGGTACACCTTC
J gene: TRBJ1-2
V gene: TRBV20-1
D gene: TRBD1
clone size: -

CDR3 protein: CASKLWSGAGTEQFF
CDR3 DNA: TGTGCCAGCAAGTTATGGTCGGGGGCGGGAACGGAGCAGTTCTTC
J gene: TRBJ2-1
V gene: TRBV27
D gene: -
clone size: -

CDR3 protein: CASSGTGSSYEQYF
CDR3 DNA: TGTGCCAGCAGTGGGACAGGCTCCTCTTACGAGCAGTACTTC
J gene: TRBJ2-7
V gene: TRBV7-2
D gene: TRBD1
clone size: few

CDR3 protein: CSASRRNENYGYTF
CDR3 DNA: TGCAGTGCTAGTCGGCGGAACGAGAACTATGGCTACACCTTC
J gene: TRBJ1-2
V gene: TRBV20-1
D gene: -
clone size: few

CDR3 protein: CASSPVMGVDSPLHF
CDR3 DNA: TGTGCCAGCTCACCCGTAATGGGGGTAGATTCACCCCTCCACTTT
J gene: TRBJ1-6
V gene: TRBV18
D gene: -
clone size: -

CDR3 protein: CASSYASSYNEQFF
CDR3 DNA: TGTGCCAGCAGCTATGCGAGCTCCTACAATGAGCAGTTCTTC
J gene: TRBJ2-1
V gene: TRBV11-2
D gene: -
clone size: few

CDR3 protein: CASSNGRTAGELFF
CDR3 DNA: TGTGCCAGCAGTAACGGTCGGACGGCCGGGGAGCTGTTTTTT
J gene: TRBJ2-2
V gene: TRBV27
D gene: -
clone size: -

CDR3 protein: CASSLVGEGTIDTEAFF
CDR3 DNA: TGTGCCAGCAGCTTAGTCGGCGAAGGGACGATTGACACTGAAGCTTTCTTT
J gene: TRBJ1-1
V gene: TRBV7-8
D gene: -
clone size: -

CDR3 protein: CASSPTSGYGETQYF
CDR3 DNA: TGTGCCAGCAGCCCGACTAGCGGGTACGGGGAGACCCAGTACTTC
J gene: TRBJ2-5
V gene: TRBV7-2
D gene: TRBD2
clone size: few

CDR3 protein: CASSMRKFGELFF
CDR3 DNA: TGTGCCAGCAGTATGCGGAAGTTCGGGGAGCTGTTTTTT
J gene: TRBJ2-2
V gene: TRBV12-3/TRBV12-4
D gene: -
clone size: -

CDR3 protein: CSARETTSYGYTF
CDR3 DNA: TGCAGTGCTAGGGAGACAACGTCCTATGGCTACACCTTC
J gene: TRBJ1-2
V gene: TRBV20-1
D gene: -
clone size: -

CDR3 protein: CASSISPASVTGELFF
CDR3 DNA: TGTGCCAGTAGTATATCCCCCGCTAGCGTCACCGGGGAGCTGTTTTTT
J gene: TRBJ2-2
V gene: TRBV19
D gene: -
clone size: -

CDR3 protein: CASSPWSGETDTQYF
CDR3 DNA: TGTGCCAGCTCGCCTTGGTCCGGGGAGACAGATACGCAGTATTTT
J gene: TRBJ2-3
V gene: TRBV18
D gene: -
clone size: few

CDR3 protein: CASGLNTDTQYF
CDR3 DNA: TGTGCCAGCGGTTTAAACACAGATACGCAGTATTTT
J gene: TRBJ2-3
V gene: TRBV11-2
D gene: -
clone size: few

CDR3 protein: CSAREGYNEQFF
CDR3 DNA: TGCAGTGCTAGAGAGGGCTACAATGAGCAGTTCTTC
J gene: TRBJ2-1
V gene: TRBV20-1
D gene: -
clone size: -

CDR3 protein: CASSSITDRLVETQYF
CDR3 DNA: TGTGCCAGCAGCTCTATTACGGACAGGTTGGTGGAGACCCAGTACTTC
J gene: TRBJ2-5
V gene: TRBV5-6
D gene: TRBD1
clone size: -

CDR3 protein: CAIRAEGQETQYF
CDR3 DNA: TGTGCCATCAGGGCGGAGGGGCAAGAGACCCAGTACTTC
J gene: TRBJ2-5
V gene: TRBV10-3
D gene: -
clone size: -

CDR3 protein: CASGPPEGETQYF
CDR3 DNA: TGTGCTAGTGGCCCGCCGGAGGGAGAGACCCAGTACTTC
J gene: TRBJ2-5
V gene: TRBV12-5
D gene: -
clone size: few

CDR3 protein: CASSPDSFQSSYNEQFF
CDR3 DNA: TGTGCCAGCAGCCCTGACAGCTTCCAGAGCTCCTACAATGAGCAGTTCTTC
J gene: TRBJ2-1
V gene: TRBV14
D gene: -
clone size: -

CDR3 protein: CASSFLGSADTQYF
CDR3 DNA: TGTGCCAGCAGCTTCCTCGGGAGTGCGGATACGCAGTATTTT
J gene: TRBJ2-3
V gene: TRBV7-2
D gene: -
clone size: -

CDR3 protein: CASSPSPFRTVGGNTIYF
CDR3 DNA: TGTGCCAGCAGTCCCAGTCCCTTCCGGACCGTAGGAGGAAACACCATATATTTT
J gene: TRBJ1-3
V gene: TRBV6-1
D gene: -
clone size: few

CDR3 protein: CASTGGLSYNEQFF
CDR3 DNA: TGTGCCAGCACGGGCGGGCTCTCCTACAATGAGCAGTTCTTC
J gene: TRBJ2-1
V gene: TRBV2
D gene: -
clone size: few

CDR3 protein: CASSIGQPAQPQHF
CDR3 DNA: TGTGCCAGTAGTATAGGACAGCCTGCTCAGCCCCAGCATTTT
J gene: TRBJ1-5
V gene: TRBV19
D gene: -
clone size: -

CDR3 protein: CASSLGAAWWEQYF
CDR3 DNA: TGTGCCAGCAGCTTGGGGGCCGCATGGTGGGAGCAGTACTTC
J gene: TRBJ2-7
V gene: TRBV5-6
D gene: -
clone size: -

CDR3 protein: CASSSDRGAYNEQFF
CDR3 DNA: TGTGCCAGCAGCTCCGACAGGGGCGCCTACAATGAGCAGTTCTTC
J gene: TRBJ2-1
V gene: TRBV7-2
D gene: TRBD1
clone size: few

CDR3 protein: CATSRVWTSGAYEQYF
CDR3 DNA: TGTGCCACCAGCAGAGTTTGGACTAGCGGGGCATACGAGCAGTACTTC
J gene: TRBJ2-7
V gene: TRBV15
D gene: TRBD2
clone size: -

CDR3 protein: CASSFRGDPSGNEQFF
CDR3 DNA: TGTGCCAGCAGCTTCCGAGGGGATCCATCGGGGAATGAGCAGTTCTTC
J gene: TRBJ2-1
V gene: TRBV7-2
D gene: -
clone size: -

CDR3 protein: CASSPATRTYEQYF
CDR3 DNA: TGTGCCAGCTCACCAGCGACGCGGACCTACGAGCAGTACTTC
J gene: TRBJ2-7
V gene: TRBV18
D gene: -
clone size: -

CDR3 protein: CSARRDRFTEAFF
CDR3 DNA: TGCAGTGCTAGAAGGGACAGATTCACTGAAGCTTTCTTT
J gene: TRBJ1-1
V gene: TRBV20-1
D gene: TRBD1
clone size: -

CDR3 protein: CSASSLATGQETQYF
CDR3 DNA: TGCAGTGCTAGTAGTCTCGCGACGGGGCAAGAGACCCAGTACTTC
J gene: TRBJ2-5
V gene: TRBV20-1
D gene: -
clone size: -

CDR3 protein: CASSAGGAPPEAFF
CDR3 DNA: TGCGCCAGCAGCGCAGGTGGAGCTCCTCCTGAAGCTTTCTTT
J gene: TRBJ1-1
V gene: TRBV5-1
D gene: -
clone size: -

CDR3 protein: CASSRRQGQETQYF
CDR3 DNA: TGTGCCAGCAGTCGTAGACAGGGCCAAGAGACCCAGTACTTC
J gene: TRBJ2-5
V gene: TRBV6-2/TRBV6-3
D gene: TRBD1
clone size: -

CDR3 protein: CSASKTVNEQFF
CDR3 DNA: TGCAGTGCTTCCAAGACGGTCAATGAGCAGTTCTTC
J gene: TRBJ2-1
V gene: TRBV20-1
D gene: -
clone size: -

CDR3 protein: CASSLRTSGSNEQFF
CDR3 DNA: TGTGCCAGCAGCCTTCGGACTAGCGGGAGTAATGAGCAGTTCTTC
J gene: TRBJ2-1
V gene: TRBV7-8
D gene: TRBD2
clone size: many

CDR3 protein: CASSFGVNEQYF
CDR3 DNA: TGTGCCAGCAGCTTTGGGGTTAACGAGCAGTACTTC
J gene: TRBJ2-7
V gene: TRBV7-9
D gene: -
clone size: few

CDR3 protein: CASSFLAVGELFF
CDR3 DNA: TGTGCCAGCAGCTTTTTAGCGGTCGGGGAGCTGTTTTTT
J gene: TRBJ2-2
V gene: TRBV7-2
D gene: -
clone size: few

CDR3 protein: CASSDTGLNEQFF
CDR3 DNA: TGTGCCAGCAGTGATACTGGCCTCAATGAGCAGTTCTTC
J gene: TRBJ2-1
V gene: TRBV25-1
D gene: -
clone size: -

CDR3 protein: CASSLDSYSGANVLTF
CDR3 DNA: TGTGCCAGCAGCCTTGACAGTTACTCTGGGGCCAACGTCCTGACTTTC
J gene: TRBJ2-6
V gene: TRBV12-3/TRBV12-4
D gene: -
clone size: many